One and the same sample provided the 4 T cell receptor beta chains below, sequenced in a study of shared clonotypes between healthy human individuals (dated by TCRdb to 2019 to 2021). Library creation used the immunoSEQ multiplex PCR assay. TCRdb re-hosts the immuneACCESS table, in-frame sequences only. Its copies lack some clones; in the studies checked, an unresolved V gene accounts for under half of them, and the cause for the rest is not known. This sample lists 650,000 to 700,000 clones; 90% were detected once. Less than 40% of the sample is held by the ten biggest clonotypes. The specimen was memory CD8+ T cells from PBMCs. The meaning of the sample's cell subset or site label: CD45RO+ cells pooled with CCR7-negative TemRA cells. The source of these receptors is a man younger than 35 in good health. Some clones in this sample may be carry-over from other donors' samples.

The chain recombines TRBV7-9 with TRBJ1-2, with D unresolved. The V gene lost 5 bases and the J gene lost 8 bases, with 18 bases spanning the gap. The germline V gene encodes CDR1 SEHNR and CDR2 FQNEAQ (reference sequence). This CDR3 is 14 amino acids long. The CDR3 nucleotides read TGTGCCAGCAGCGTTTCGAGGGAATGGCGAGGCTACACCTTC. Amino acid sequence: CASSVSREWRGYTF.

The chain uses TRBV5-1 and TRBJ2-7; D is possibly TRBD1 (5 bases). V was cut by 4 bases and J by 3 bases, with 11 bases left in between. Germline assignment: CDR1 SGHRS and CDR2 YFSETQ. The CDR3 consists of 13 residues. The CDR3 region has the DNA TGCGCCAGCAGCGAAGGGGAAAGCTACGAGCAGTACTTC. This translates into CASSEGESYEQYF.

This chain uses TRBV4-1 with TRBJ2-7; D is perhaps TRBD1 (5 bases). The CDR3 length is 14 residues. Germline V gene data show CDR1 as MGHRA and CDR2 as YSYEKL. V dropped 2 bases and J dropped 0 bases, with 8 bases sitting between them. As DNA, the CDR3 is TGCGCCAGCAGCCAACGACAGAGCTCCTACGAGCAGTACTTC. This encodes CASSQRQSSYEQYF.

This chain connects TRBV5-8 to TRBJ1-1; D gene uncertain. The CDR3 is 17 amino acids. V was cut by 2 bases and J by 0 bases, with 17 bases left in between. Germline CDR1 is SGHTS and CDR2 is YDEGEE. CDR3 coding DNA: TGTGCCAGCAGCTTCTCCTACACTTTGCCGGTGAACACTGAAGCTTTCTTT. Translation: CASSFSYTLPVNTEAFF.